This entry lists 3 T cell receptor beta chains sequenced from one sample in a study of vaccination and CD4 T cells after COVID-19. For these TCRs, the target antigens are not known. Sequence data for DNA of cultured CD4+ T cells were generated by the Oncomine TCR Beta short-read assay. One entry per CDR3 protein, called by TCRdb with MiXCR from the PCR reads. The profile covers 9,500 to 13,000 distinct CDR3 sequences, with around 42% appearing a single time and roughly a third taken by the ten largest. Treatment defined: roughly ten-day PBMC culture with coronavirus spike peptide pools or control peptides (ViraFEST assay). The sample taken for sequencing was CD4+ T cells from blood, cultured in vitro. The receptors come from a human donor who had recovered from COVID-19.

The chain is built from TRBV12-3 or TRBV12-4 and TRBJ1-1, with D perhaps matching TRBD1 (5 bases). The CDR3 contains 12 residues. CDR3 nucleotide sequence: TGTCCGCCCACCCCCGGGGCCTTTGAAGCTTTCTTT. It translates to CPPTPGAFEAFF.

The chain employs TRBV12-3 or TRBV12-4 and TRBJ1-2, with a weak D call TRBD1 (5 bases). The CDR3 totals 12 residues. V was shortened by 5 bases and J by 8 bases, with 12 bases between the two germline ends. In DNA, the CDR3 is TGTGCCAGCAGTCGCCCCGACAGAGGCTACACCTTC. It is translated as CASSRPDRGYTF.

The V and J genes are TRBV20-1 and TRBJ2-3; possibly TRBD2 for D (5 bases). The CDR3 covers 15 residues. Between the trimmed V and J ends, which lost 0 bases and 1 base, there was a span of 11 bases. Germline-derived CDR1 and CDR2 are DFQATT and SNEGSKA (reference sequence). The CDR3 is CSARDGQRGTDTQYF. The CDR3 nucleotides are TGCAGTGCTAGAGATGGTCAGAGGGGCACAGATACGCAGTATTTT.